What follows are 19 T cell receptor beta chains derived from one specimen sequenced in a study of T cells in Graves' hyperthyroidism and ophthalmopathy. RNA transcripts yielded amplified TCR beta CDR3 regions. The HTBI set primed first-round TCR CDR3 RT-PCR. Each CDR3 protein gets one entry after TCRdb re-called the multiplex PCR reads with MiXCR. The table has roughly 300,000 distinct CDR3 sequences, less than 30% seen once; the top ten hold approximately 25%. The sequenced sample consisted of blood. The receptors shown here come from a man aged 35 to 55 with Graves' hyperthyroidism that later progressed to Graves' ophthalmopathy.

The chain couples TRBV7-9 to TRBJ2-7; 7 nucleotides align to TRBD1. Per the germline V gene, CDR1 is SEHNR and CDR2 is FQNEAQ (reference sequence). Unmatched junction bases numbered 13, after V lost 8 bases and J lost 6 bases. The CDR3 has 14 residues. The CDR3 sequence is CASSGVTGTGEQYF. CDR3 bases: TGTGCCAGCTCCGGGGTGACAGGGACGGGCGAGCAGTACTTC.

The sample holds many counts of this clonotype. This rearrangement joins TRBV11-2 to TRBJ1-2, with 9 bases that match TRBD1. CDR3 size: 15 residues. V trimming: 5 bases; J trimming: 3 bases; junction bases outside the gene matches: 7. Germline V lookup: CDR1 SGHAT, CDR2 FQNNGV. CDR3 nucleotide sequence: TGTGCCAGCAGCCCCGGGACAGGGATGGACTATGGCTACACCTTC. Its protein is CASSPGTGMDYGYTF. Drawing the rest from reference TRBV11-2 and TRBJ1-2, the complete variable domain is EAGVAQSPRYKIIEKRQSVAFWCNPISGHATLYWYQQILGQGPKLLIQFQNNGVVDDSQLPKDRFSAERLKGVDSTLKIQPAKLEDSAVYLCASSPGTGMDYGYTFGSGTRLTVV.

The rearrangement uses TRBV6-5 and TRBJ1-2; a weak D match, TRBD1 (6 bases). Trimming cost V 1 base and J 3 bases, with 9 bases left between them. The germline V gene encodes CDR1 MNHEY and CDR2 SVGAGI. This CDR3 comprises 14 residues. CDR3 loop: CASSYLGAHYGYTF. The DNA for the CDR3 is TGTGCCAGCAGTTACTTGGGGGCTCACTATGGCTACACCTTC.

The sample holds many counts of this clonotype. The rearrangement links TRBV5-1 to TRBJ1-1; D is unclear. V was trimmed by 6 bases and J by 2 bases, leaving 14 bases between them. This CDR3 is 14 amino acids long. Germline V CDR1 and CDR2: SGHRS, YFSETQ. The CDR3 sequence is CASTRDAGNTEAFF. CDR3 coding DNA: TGCGCCAGCACCCGGGATGCAGGAAACACTGAAGCTTTCTTT.

This clonotype was seen many times. The chain couples TRBV19 to TRBJ1-1; D unresolved. CDR1 and CDR2 from the germline V gene are LNHDA and SQIVND (reference sequence). This CDR3 spans 13 amino acids. The V end lost 7 bases, the J end lost 5 bases, and 14 bases lay between the germline ends. In nucleotides, the CDR3 is TGTGCCAGTACTTACACTGTAGAGACTGAAGCTTTCTTT. Translation: CASTYTVETEAFF.

This clonotype was recorded at least ten times. This chain links TRBV6-4 with TRBJ2-5; D might be TRBD1 (6 bases). Germline CDR1 is MRHNA and CDR2 is SNTAGT. This CDR3 spans 15 amino acids. V was clipped by 0 bases and J by 5 bases, with 13 bases between them. The chain's CDR3 is CASSDSNPRGETQYF. The CDR3, as DNA: TGTGCCAGCAGTGACTCGAATCCCAGGGGTGAGACCCAGTACTTC.

In its sample, this clonotype was seen many times. This chain uses TRBV9 with TRBJ1-1; TRBD1 matches 7 bases. The CDR3 has 16 amino acids. Germline V CDR1 and CDR2: SGDLS, YYNGEE. The V segment lost 3 bases and the J segment 4 bases; nucleotides outside the gene matches: 12. This chain's CDR3 is CASSAHPGGGSTEAFF. The CDR3, as DNA: TGTGCCAGCAGCGCCCACCCAGGGGGGGGGAGCACTGAAGCTTTCTTT.

V and J are TRBV7-2 and TRBJ2-7; 10 bases line up with TRBD2. CDR3 length: 15 residues. V dropped 4 bases and J dropped 5; count of bases not matched to a gene: 8. Germline-derived CDR1 and CDR2 are SGHTA and FQGNSA. CDR3 loop: CASSSGLAVLNEQYF. The CDR3 DNA reads TGTGCCAGCAGCTCTGGACTAGCGGTGTTAAACGAGCAGTACTTC.

This rearrangement joins TRBV6-6 to TRBJ1-1; the D is unclear. The CDR3 loop spans 12 amino acids. The germline V gene has CDR1 MNHNY and CDR2 SVGAGI (reference sequence). Trimming took off 4 bases at V and 5 bases at J, with 8 bases between the two ends. The CDR3 coding sequence is TGTGCCAGCAGTTTCGCAAAAACTGAAGCTTTCTTT. This sequence encodes CASSFAKTEAFF.

This clonotype was observed at least ten times. This chain links TRBV14 with TRBJ1-1; D unresolved. CDR3 size: 16 residues. The ends were cut back, 1 base at V and 1 base at J, with 13 bases in the middle. Germline V gene data show CDR1 as SGHDN and CDR2 as FVKESK. The CDR3 DNA sequence: TGTGCCAGCAGCCAAGCTTTTCGAATGGGGAACACTGAAGCTTTCTTT. It encodes CASSQAFRMGNTEAFF.

J is TRBJ1-1 and V is TRBV6-5; no definite D call. Germline loops: CDR1 MNHEY, CDR2 SVGAGI. Between the trimmed V and J ends, which lost 4 bases and 9 bases, there was a span of 12 bases. The CDR3 extends over 12 amino acids. The DNA of the CDR3 is TGTGCCAGCAGTTCCACGGGGAGGAAAGCTTTCTTT. The encoded protein is CASSSTGRKAFF.

This clonotype was detected a few times. This chain links TRBV4-1 with TRBJ2-2; 7 positions agree with TRBD1. Germline CDR1 MGHRA, CDR2 YSYEKL. V shed 3 bases and J 2 bases; nucleotides not matched to a gene: 12. The CDR3 extends over 18 amino acids. The CDR3 bases are TGCGCCAGCAGCCATTTGGGGACAGCGGAATCAAACACCGGGGAGCTGTTTTTT. This encodes CASSHLGTAESNTGELFF.

This clonotype showed up many times. The chain couples TRBV27 to TRBJ2-7; TRBD1 is a possible D gene (6 bases). Germline V lookup: CDR1 MNHEY, CDR2 SMNVEV (reference sequence). The CDR3 consists of 13 residues. Trimming took 6 bases from V and 3 from J, leaving 12 bases between them. CDR3 in DNA: TGTGCCAGCAGCTTGAAGGACAGCTACGAGCAGTACTTC. Its protein is CASSLKDSYEQYF.

This clonotype was counted many times. The chain employs TRBV19 and TRBJ1-2; D gene uncertain. V lost 4 bases and J 6 bases, leaving 3 bases between the germline ends. The CDR3 extends over 10 amino acids. The V gene's germline CDR1 is LNHDA and CDR2 SQIVND (reference sequence). As DNA, the CDR3 is TGTGCCAGTAGTAGTAATGGCTACACCTTC. Encoded protein: CASSSNGYTF. Variable domain in full (rest from reference TRBV19 and TRBJ1-2): DGGITQSPKYLFRKEGQNVTLSCEQNLNHDAMYWYRQDPGQGLRLIYYSQIVNDFQKGDIAEGYSVSREKKESFPLTVTSAQKNPTAFYLCASSSNGYTFGSGTRLTVV.

The V gene is TRBV6-2 or TRBV6-3, the J gene TRBJ2-7; 9 bases are shared with TRBD1. There are 15 residues in the CDR3. Germline CDR1 is MNHEY and CDR2 is SVGEGT. Trimming took 5 bases from V and 4 from J; bases not matched to a gene: 9. DNA for the CDR3: TGTGCCAGCAGTGACTTCGGGACAGGGTGGTACGAGCAGTACTTC. Its translation: CASSDFGTGWYEQYF.

In its sample, this clonotype was seen many times. The chain links TRBV11-2 to TRBJ2-3; D is uncertain. The CDR3 contains 14 residues. Deletions cut 3 bases from V and 4 bases from J, with 11 bases between. Germline-derived CDR1 and CDR2 are SGHAT and FQNNGV. The CDR3 DNA reads as TGTGCCAGCAGCTTTCTTGAATACGCAGATACGCAGTATTTT. The encoded protein is CASSFLEYADTQYF.

Ten or more counts support this clonotype. V gene TRBV11-1 combines with J gene TRBJ1-2, with a possible D match to TRBD1 (6 bases). CDR1 SGHAT and CDR2 FQDESV come from the germline V gene (reference sequence). The CDR3 covers 18 residues. V gave up 5 bases and J gave up 7 bases, with 29 bases separating them. CDR3 sequence: CASSQRPPGAQGSAGYTF. The CDR3 DNA reads TGTGCCAGCAGCCAGCGTCCTCCAGGGGCCCAGGGGTCTGCTGGCTACACCTTC.

This clonotype was detected many times. The rearrangement joins TRBV27 to TRBJ1-1; no definite D call. Germline lookup yields CDR1 MNHEY and CDR2 SMNVEV (reference sequence). The CDR3 spans 13 residues. Between the trimmed V and J ends, which lost 2 bases and 6 bases, there was a span of 10 bases. The CDR3 is CASSLAPPSEAFF. In DNA, the CDR3 is TGTGCCAGCAGTTTAGCTCCGCCCTCTGAAGCTTTCTTT.

In its sample, this clonotype was seen many times. One end of the junction fails to match germline, which may point to a read error. The chain joins TRBV7-7 to TRBJ2-5, with D unresolved. The CDR3 totals 15 residues. Germline V gene data show CDR1 as SSHAT and CDR2 as FNYEAQ (reference sequence). The CDR3 DNA reads as TGTGCTAGCAGCTTAGATTATCGGTCGTCAGAGACCCAGTACTTC. Protein product: CASSLDYRSSETQYF.